Only a few counts were recorded for the clone carrying this T cell receptor beta chain. No antigen is known for it. The method was immunoSEQ multiplex PCR; TCRdb's version includes in-frame clones alone and lacks a portion of them. The data contain approximately 22,000 clones, approximately 80% of them singletons. This record comes from a study of PD-1 blockade in classical Hodgkin lymphoma. Germline assignment: CDR1 SNHLY and CDR2 FYNNEI. The CDR3 extends over 15 amino acids. Germline trimming cut 4 bases from V and 6 bases from J; bases unmatched to any gene: 8. General study results and limits: Lower baseline TCR diversity marked trial partial responders and progressors. Relapsed/refractory patients reportedly had lower baseline diversity than newly diagnosed patients. With CD4+ cells, TCR diversity rose significantly by C4D1, but not with CD8+ cells.

Time point reported: cycle 4 day 1 (C4D1), after around six weeks of nivolumab. All trial patients relapsed after autologous stem cell transplantation. The origin of this receptor is a human donor with classical Hodgkin lymphoma. The sequences come from peripheral blood mononuclear cells (PBMCs), collected before the fourth cycle of nivolumab. V and J are TRBV2 and TRBJ1-5; 8 bases are shared with TRBD1. CDR3 amino acids: CASSALTGVGQPQHF. The DNA for the CDR3 is TGTGCCAGCAGTGCCTTGACAGGGGTCGGTCAGCCCCAGCATTTT.